The sequence of this T cell receptor beta chain was determined in a study of shared clonotypes between healthy human individuals. The repertoire was sequenced with immunoSEQ multiplex PCR; TCRdb's copy has only in-frame clones and lacks some. The sample includes millions of clones, roughly 95% seen only once; the top ten take around 1.1%. Losses at the gene ends were 4 bases for V and 6 bases for J; bases not matched to a gene: 6. Germline loops: CDR1 SGHKS, CDR2 YYEKEE (reference sequence). The length of the CDR3 is 14 residues. Cells designated naive CD8 were CD45RO-negative and were positively selected for CCR7, with terminally differentiated effector memory CD45RA+ cells excluded. Notes on the study in general: Relative to memory subsets, naive subsets generally showed larger estimated richness. Non-shared clonotypes displayed generation probabilities falling below those of clonotypes present in all four donors. The authors sampled blood alone, and tissue repertoires likely differ. Several donors showed sharing of 4.5% to 6% of naive CD4 clonotypes.

A remark on this clone: Its antigen is currently unknown.

The J gene is TRBJ2-7, the V gene TRBV5-5; the match to TRBD2 covers 11 bases. The clonotype comes from a man between 18 and 35 years old in good health. The sample comprised naive CD8+ T cells sorted from blood. Written as DNA, the CDR3 is TGTGCCAGCAGCCCCACTAGCGGGAGCGGCGAGCAGTACTTC. Its translation: CASSPTSGSGEQYF.